Below are 28 T cell receptor beta chains sequenced from a single sample in a study of blood T cell repertoires in COVID-19. Profiled with immunoSEQ multiplex PCR; TCRdb holds only in-frame clones, not every one. This sample has about 77,000 clones, with 90% found just once. Sequenced: peripheral blood. The receptor set was obtained from a woman older than 75 with active or convalescent COVID-19.

The J gene is TRBJ2-5, the V gene TRBV6-5, with 8 bases fitting TRBD2. Germline V lookup: CDR1 MNHEY, CDR2 SVGAGI. The CDR3 has 16 amino acids. V trimming: 4 bases; J trimming: 1 base; junction bases outside the gene matches: 8. As DNA, the CDR3 is TGTGCCAGCAGTTTCTCTGGCGGGGGGATCCAAGAGACCCAGTACTTC. Protein: CASSFSGGGIQETQYF.

This chain connects TRBV6-5 to TRBJ1-5, with TRBD1 as a possible D gene (5 bases). Germline assignment: CDR1 MNHEY and CDR2 SVGAGI. The V and J ends lost 5 bases and 6 bases respectively, with 17 bases between them. The length of the CDR3 is 15 residues. The CDR3, as DNA: TGTGCCAGCAGTACGACGGGGGATGAAGTTCAGCCCCAGCATTTT. Amino acid sequence: CASSTTGDEVQPQHF.

The rearrangement uses TRBV28 and TRBJ2-2, with no clear D. Trimming left V 3 bases short and J 8 bases short, with 13 bases between. The CDR3 covers 14 residues. Germline CDR1 is MDHEN and CDR2 is SYDVKM. CDR3 in DNA: TGTGCCAGCAGTTTGGTAGCCCGAGTGGGGGAGCTGTTTTTT. This sequence encodes CASSLVARVGELFF.

This clone was seen just once. The chain uses TRBV5-4 and TRBJ2-1, with 7 nucleotides matching TRBD1. The CDR3 is made up of 14 amino acids. Germline CDR1 SGHNT, CDR2 YYREEE (reference sequence). Germline trimming cut 6 bases from V and 2 bases from J; bases unmatched to any gene: 5. CDR3 sequence (DNA): TGTGCCAGCACCCTGGGACAGACCTACAATGAGCAGTTCTTC. Translating gives CASTLGQTYNEQFF.

This rearrangement joins TRBV19 to TRBJ2-7, with D maybe TRBD1 (5 bases). This CDR3 spans 15 amino acids. Per germline, CDR1 LNHDA and CDR2 SQIVND (reference sequence). Trimming took off 2 bases at V and 2 bases at J, with 13 bases between the two ends. The CDR3 nucleotides are TGTGCCAGTAGTATAAAGGACACCAACCCCTACGAGCAGTACTTC. It translates to CASSIKDTNPYEQYF. Combining the CDR3 with reference TRBV19 and TRBJ2-7 gives the whole variable domain DGGITQSPKYLFRKEGQNVTLSCEQNLNHDAMYWYRQDPGQGLRLIYYSQIVNDFQKGDIAEGYSVSREKKESFPLTVTSAQKNPTAFYLCASSIKDTNPYEQYFGPGTRLTVT.

This clone occurred once. This chain connects TRBV28 to TRBJ1-2; 7 bases are shared with TRBD1. From germline, CDR1 is MDHEN and CDR2 SYDVKM. The V segment lost 2 bases and the J segment 6 bases; nucleotides outside the gene matches: 6. CDR3 length equals 14 residues. CDR3 amino acids: CASSLLGGTDGYTF. The CDR3 DNA reads as TGTGCCAGCAGTTTACTGGGTGGGACAGATGGCTACACCTTC.

This chain connects TRBV3-1 (or the pseudogene TRBV3-2) to TRBJ2-6, with D tentatively TRBD2 (5 bases). Trimming removed 4 bases from V and 0 bases from J, with 19 bases in between. Germline assignment: CDR1 LGHDT and CDR2 YNNKEL (reference sequence). The CDR3 consists of 19 residues. CDR3 bases: TGTGCCAGCAGCCGACAACGAGGGCCATATCGCTCTGGGGCCAACGTCCTGACTTTC. Amino acids: CASSRQRGPYRSGANVLTF.

DNA of the CDR3: TGTGCCAGCGCGCCCCTCGGTAATCAGCCCCAGCATTTT. This translates into CASAPLGNQPQHF. The V and J genes are TRBV28 and TRBJ1-5; D gene ambiguous. Trimming left V 8 bases short and J 4 bases short, with 12 bases between. Per the germline V gene, CDR1 is MDHEN and CDR2 is SYDVKM. The CDR3 runs 13 residues. The complete variable domain, with remaining parts taken from reference TRBV28 and TRBJ1-5, reads DVKVTQSSRYLVKRTGEKVFLECVQDMDHENMFWYRQDPGLGLRLIYFSYDVKMKEKGDIPEGYSVSREKKERFSLILESASTNQTSMYLCASAPLGNQPQHFGDGTRLSIL.

The chain joins TRBV19 to TRBJ1-5, with D unclear. The V gene lost 5 bases and the J gene lost 0 bases, with 5 bases spanning the gap. This CDR3 comprises 13 residues. Germline lookup yields CDR1 LNHDA and CDR2 SQIVND (reference sequence). The CDR3 coding sequence is TGTGCCAGTAGTCCAAATAGCAATCAGCCCCAGCATTTT. Its translation is CASSPNSNQPQHF.

The chain uses TRBV2 and TRBJ1-3; 8 bases align to TRBD1. CDR3 size: 15 residues. Germline CDR1 and CDR2: SNHLY and FYNNEI. V was clipped by 3 bases and J by 4 bases; unmatched bases: 5. The CDR3 spells CASSDQGARGNTIYF. The CDR3, as DNA: TGTGCCAGCAGTGATCAGGGGGCGCGGGGAAACACCATATATTTT.

This clone was seen only once. The chain couples TRBV18 to TRBJ2-1; tentatively, D is TRBD2 (5 bases). CDR1 and CDR2 (germline): KGHSH, LQKENI. This CDR3 contains 15 residues. The V end lost 2 bases, the J end lost 0 bases, and 8 bases lay between the germline ends. The CDR3: CASSPVGSSYNEQFF. For the CDR3, the DNA is TGTGCCAGCTCACCAGTGGGGAGCTCCTACAATGAGCAGTTCTTC.

CDR3 bases: TGTGCCAGCAGTTATTACCTAAGACTAGCGGGGGACTTTAACACCGGGGAGCTGTTTTTT. It encodes CASSYYLRLAGDFNTGELFF. The chain carries TRBV6-2 or TRBV6-3 and TRBJ2-2; 12 bases agree with TRBD2. From germline, CDR1 is MNHEY and CDR2 SVGEGT. V lost 3 bases, J lost 2 bases, and 13 bases stayed unmatched. This CDR3 region has 20 residues.

This chain joins TRBV24-1 and TRBJ2-2; tentative D call: TRBD2 (6 bases). Trimming pared 5 bases from V and 7 bases from J, leaving 16 bases between. Germline V gene data show CDR1 as KGHDR and CDR2 as SFDVKD. The CDR3 extends over 15 amino acids. This chain's CDR3 is CATSAPGARGGELFF. CDR3 coding DNA: TGTGCCACCAGTGCACCGGGAGCCCGGGGCGGGGAGCTGTTTTTT.

For the CDR3, the DNA is TGTGCCAGTAGTCTACGGGGAACAGATACGCAGTATTTT. It codes for CASSLRGTDTQYF. V is TRBV19 and J is TRBJ2-3; tentatively, D is TRBD2 (5 bases). This CDR3 contains 13 residues. The germline CDR1 and CDR2 sequences are LNHDA and SQIVND (reference sequence). The V end was cut by 5 bases, the J end by 3 bases, with 9 bases between.

This clone was seen more than once but under ten times. The CDR3 nucleotides are TGTGCCACCCAGACAGCCAACTATGGCTACACCTTC. Protein product: CATQTANYGYTF. The rearrangement uses TRBV27 and TRBJ1-2; possibly TRBD1 for D (5 bases). The CDR3 is made up of 12 amino acids. CDR1 and CDR2 (germline): MNHEY, SMNVEV (reference sequence). V was cut by 10 bases and J by 2 bases, with 11 bases left in between.

The chain carries TRBV5-5 and TRBJ2-5, with 11 bases identical to TRBD2. The CDR3 length is 16 residues. Germline V CDR1 and CDR2: SGHKS, YYEKEE (reference sequence). J lost 2 bases, V lost 2 bases, and 5 bases had no gene match. This CDR3 reads CASSLRVAGGQETQYF. CDR3 coding DNA: TGTGCCAGCAGCTTAAGAGTAGCGGGGGGGCAAGAGACCCAGTACTTC.

The chain uses TRBV5-1 and TRBJ2-7; 10 bases map to TRBD1. CDR3 size: 15 residues. Germline CDR1 reads SGHRS; CDR2 reads YFSETQ. V was pared by 2 bases and J by 2 bases, with 4 bases of the junction left unmatched. CDR3 sequence reads: CASSLGDRGPYEQYF. The CDR3 nucleotides read TGCGCCAGCAGCTTAGGTGACAGGGGGCCCTACGAGCAGTACTTC.

The J gene is TRBJ1-4, the V gene TRBV21-1. TRBV21-1 corresponds to a pseudogene. CDR3 length: 18 amino acids. CDR3 residues: CASSKVEGGLSGNEKLFF. The CDR3 DNA is TGTGCCAGCAGCAAAGTAGAGGGCGGCCTATCTGGTAATGAAAAACTGTTTTTT.

The DNA for the CDR3 is TGTGCCAGCAGCCAAGATCTCGGGACAGGGGGCCCTGGCTACACCTTC. Translating it yields CASSQDLGTGGPGYTF. The chain combines TRBV4-2 with TRBJ1-2, with 12 bases identical to TRBD1. V lost 0 bases and J lost 7; bases outside the gene matches: 6. This CDR3 comprises 16 residues. Germline CDR1 is LGHNA and CDR2 is YNFKEQ.

This clone was seen a single time. J is TRBJ2-1 and V is TRBV15; TRBD2 matches 10 bases. The CDR3 has 16 amino acids. Looked up from germline, CDR1 is LNHNV and CDR2 is YYDKDF (reference sequence). J lost 4 bases, V lost 0 bases, and 3 bases had no gene match. The CDR3 DNA reads as TGTGCCACCAGCAGAGATGCGACTAGCGGGTACAATGAGCAGTTCTTC. Translation gives CATSRDATSGYNEQFF.

This chain connects TRBV30 to TRBJ2-6; weak D call: TRBD1 (5 bases). V was clipped by 3 bases and J by 2 bases, with 11 bases between them. CDR1 and CDR2 (germline): GTSNPN, SVGIG (reference sequence). The CDR3 sequence is 15 residues long. For the CDR3, the DNA is TGTGCCTGGAGCCCCATCAGGGCTGGGGCCAACGTCCTGACTTTC. Amino acid sequence: CAWSPIRAGANVLTF. Full variable domain (rest looked up from reference TRBV30 and TRBJ2-6): SQTIHQWPATLVQPVGSPLSLECTVEGTSNPNLYWYRQAAGRGLQLLFYSVGIGQISSEVPQNLSASRPQDRQFILSSKKLLLSDSGFYLCAWSPIRAGANVLTFGAGSRLTVL.

Within the sample, this clone is medium-sized. This chain joins TRBV19 and TRBJ1-1; tentatively, D is TRBD1 (5 bases). V was pared by 3 bases and J by 7 bases, with 15 bases between. Germline CDR1 reads LNHDA; CDR2 reads SQIVND (reference sequence). CDR3 size: 14 residues. CDR3 protein: CASSIMGGTFEAFF. For the CDR3, the DNA is TGTGCCAGTAGTATTATGGGGGGAACATTTGAAGCTTTCTTT.

The chain carries TRBV30 and TRBJ2-7; maybe TRBD1 (5 bases). Germline-derived CDR1 and CDR2 are GTSNPN and SVGIG (reference sequence). This CDR3 is 12 amino acids long. Trimming pared 5 bases from V and 1 base from J, leaving 9 bases between. CDR3 loop: CAWDSWSYEQYF. CDR3 coding DNA: TGTGCCTGGGACAGCTGGTCCTACGAGCAGTACTTC.

This clone occurred a few times. The V gene is TRBV2, the J gene TRBJ2-7; TRBD2 is a possible D gene (6 bases). With 3 bases removed from V and 6 bases from J, the gap between germline ends came to 15 bases. The CDR3 length is 14 residues. Germline V CDR1 and CDR2: SNHLY, FYNNEI. DNA of the CDR3: TGTGCCAGCAGTGAGGCTGGAGGGTGGGGCGAGCAGTACTTC. Translated, it gives CASSEAGGWGEQYF.

The CDR3 region has the DNA TGTGCCAGCAGCTTGGCCGGCGGGGGGCACACAGATACGCAGTATTTT. It yields the protein CASSLAGGGHTDTQYF. The chain combines TRBV5-4 with TRBJ2-3; 8 bases align to TRBD2. The CDR3 length is 16 residues. The J segment lost 2 bases and the V segment lost 0 bases, leaving 5 bases of the junction unmatched. Germline V gene lookup returns CDR1 SGHNT and CDR2 YYREEE (reference sequence).

The chain is built from TRBV19 and TRBJ1-5; 8 nucleotides match TRBD1. With 4 bases clipped from V and 5 bases from J, the junction kept 7 bases outside the gene matches. This CDR3 is built from 15 residues. The germline V gene encodes CDR1 LNHDA and CDR2 SQIVND (reference sequence). The CDR3 is CASSTEQGAYQPQHF. CDR3 DNA: TGTGCCAGTAGTACCGAGCAGGGGGCGTATCAGCCCCAGCATTTT.

This rearrangement joins TRBV5-1 to TRBJ2-1, with 9 bases lining up with TRBD1. The CDR3 spans 17 residues. CDR1 SGHRS and CDR2 YFSETQ come from the germline V gene. V was clipped by 3 bases and J by 4 bases; unmatched bases: 11. The CDR3 nucleotides are TGCGCCAGCAGCTCCGGGACAGGGACTGGCCCTTACAATGAGCAGTTCTTC. Translated: CASSSGTGTGPYNEQFF.

CDR3 in amino acids: CASSRLAESYNEQFF. Written as DNA, the CDR3 is TGTGCCAGCAGTCGACTAGCGGAATCCTACAATGAGCAGTTCTTC. V usage is TRBV27 and J usage is TRBJ2-1; 9 bases map to TRBD2. This CDR3 is built from 15 residues. Looked up from germline, CDR1 is MNHEY and CDR2 is SMNVEV (reference sequence). V lost 5 bases and J lost 1; bases outside the gene matches: 3.